This T cell receptor (beta chain) was found in a study of spatial heterogeneity in lung cancer. As for the study in general: Detected beta-chain sequences consistently exceeded alpha-chain sequences.

Indicated time point: sample taken at primary tumor resection. The cohort: around 77 early-stage, untreated non-small cell lung cancer patients. Unsorted whole RNA from tumor, nontumor lung or frozen PBMC underwent sequencing. TCRdb fed the 5' RACE reads into MiXCR, producing one record per CDR3 protein. The sample includes 60,000 to 90,000 distinct CDR3 sequences, 7.5% to 9.5% seen only once; the top ten take 6.8%. Material: PBMCs, obtained at surgery. The receptor was derived from a male donor with early-stage non-small cell lung cancer.

The CDR3 nucleotides are TGCAGTGCTTCCACCATGGAGACCCAGTACTTC. It yields the protein CSASTMETQYF. The V and J genes are TRBV20-1 and TRBJ2-5; D gene ambiguous. V lost 5 bases and J 5 bases, leaving 9 bases between the germline ends. CDR3 size: 11 residues. Germline values: CDR1 DFQATT, CDR2 SNEGSKA (reference sequence).